This TCR beta chain was documented in a study of blood T cell repertoires in COVID-19. Study-level background: Donors in the United States, Italy and Spain gave samples during acute or convalescent COVID-19. T cells, B-cell-depleted T cells, or PBMCs provided the cDNA or gDNA that served as material.

Germline V gene data show CDR1 as SGHTA and CDR2 as FQGTGA. V trimming: 2 bases; J trimming: 2 bases; junction bases outside the gene matches: 3. The CDR3 is 15 amino acids. This clone has more than one count but fewer than ten. Original analysis: Nucleated cell counts were estimated from reference gene primer amplification. Clones were read by immunoSEQ multiplex PCR, and TCRdb kept only the in-frame ones, dropping some. Clonal size and the V and J genes are those of that table, whereas D and trimming came from the DNA. The repertoire consists of about 77,000 clones, with around nine tenths occurring once and the leading ten covering about 17%.

This chain connects TRBV7-3 to TRBJ2-3, with 8 bases lining up with TRBD2. The TCR was taken from a woman of 80 years or more with active or convalescent COVID-19. Sequences were obtained from peripheral blood. The CDR3 loop reads CASSLAGGNTDTQYF. The CDR3 DNA is TGTGCCAGCAGCTTAGCGGGGGGCAACACAGATACGCAGTATTTT.